The 9 T cell receptor beta chains below come from one sample, sequenced in a study of shared clonotypes between healthy human individuals (dated by TCRdb to the early 2020s). The library was built by means of the immunoSEQ multiplex PCR assay. This is the immuneACCESS table as TCRdb keeps it, with only in-frame sequences that have V and J called. A part of the clones is gone; compared with another copy, unresolved V genes explain less than half, and the rest is unexplained. This sample holds hundreds of thousands of clones; around nine tenths were observed only once. Clones ranked in the top ten supply about 16% of the sample. Sequenced material: memory CD8+ T cells sorted from blood. Taken with the paper, the label for cell subset or site translates to: CD45RO+ cells pooled with CCR7-negative TemRA cells. These receptors were obtained from a man aged 18 to 30 in good health.

The V call is TRBV10-3, the J call TRBJ2-1; tentative D call: TRBD1 (5 bases). CDR3 length: 14 amino acids. The germline V and J ends were trimmed by 8 bases and 3 bases, with 14 bases remaining between them. CDR1 ENHRY and CDR2 SYGVKD come from the germline V gene. The CDR3 is CAISETVDYNEQFF. The CDR3 DNA is TGTGCCATCTCTGAGACAGTAGACTACAATGAGCAGTTCTTC.

The chain recombines TRBV10-1 with TRBJ1-1; 7 bases align to TRBD1. CDR1 WNHNN and CDR2 SYGVQD come from the germline V gene (reference sequence). With 3 bases clipped from V and 6 bases from J, the junction kept 4 bases outside the gene matches. This CDR3 has 13 residues. CDR3 in DNA: TGCGCCAGCAGTGACTATGGGACAGCTGAAGCTTTCTTT. This codes for CASSDYGTAEAFF.

V usage is TRBV28 and J usage is TRBJ2-1, with 10 bases that match TRBD2. Germline V CDR1 and CDR2: MDHEN, SYDVKM. The J segment lost 4 bases and the V segment lost 4 bases, leaving 4 bases of the junction unmatched. CDR3 size: 15 residues. The DNA for the CDR3 is TGTGCCAGCAGTTCCTATAGCGGGGGGTACAATGAGCAGTTCTTC. Amino acids: CASSSYSGGYNEQFF. Complete variable domain (other parts from reference TRBV28 and TRBJ2-1): DVKVTQSSRYLVKRTGEKVFLECVQDMDHENMFWYRQDPGLGLRLIYFSYDVKMKEKGDIPEGYSVSREKKERFSLILESASTNQTSMYLCASSSYSGGYNEQFFGPGTRLTVL.

V usage is TRBV4-1 and J usage is TRBJ1-1; 7 nucleotides line up with TRBD1. Germline lookup yields CDR1 MGHRA and CDR2 YSYEKL. This CDR3 has 15 residues. With 6 bases clipped from V and 0 bases from J, the junction kept 7 bases outside the gene matches. As DNA, the CDR3 is TGCGCCAGCAGATCCAGGGGACAGTTGAACACTGAAGCTTTCTTT. It encodes CASRSRGQLNTEAFF.

The chain employs TRBV27 and TRBJ1-2; TRBD1 matches 10 bases. The CDR3 is 14 amino acids. Per germline, CDR1 MNHEY and CDR2 SMNVEV (reference sequence). The ends lost 6 bases at V and 8 bases at J; junction bases unmatched: 9. This chain's CDR3 is CASSRRTGGGGYTF. CDR3 coding DNA: TGTGCCAGCAGCAGACGGACAGGGGGGGGAGGCTACACCTTC.

V gene TRBV6-5 combines with J gene TRBJ2-5, with TRBD2 matching 7 bases. With V trimmed by 4 bases and J by 3 bases, 5 bases remained unmatched. CDR1 MNHEY and CDR2 SVGAGI come from the germline V gene. This CDR3 is 14 amino acids long. CDR3 coding DNA: TGTGCCAGCAGTTTACTAGCGAAGGAAGAGACCCAGTACTTC. Its translation is CASSLLAKEETQYF.

In nucleotides, the CDR3 is TGTGCCAGCTCACCATCCCTAGCGGGCTCCTACAATGAGCAGTTCTTC. Protein sequence: CASSPSLAGSYNEQFF. The gene calls are TRBV18 and TRBJ2-1, with 8 bases lining up with TRBD2. CDR3 length equals 16 residues. CDR1 and CDR2 (germline): KGHSH, LQKENI. The ends lost 2 bases at V and 0 bases at J; junction bases unmatched: 3.

The chain links TRBV6-1 to TRBJ2-3, with TRBD2 matching over 13 bases. The germline V gene has CDR1 MNHNS and CDR2 SASEGT. This CDR3 is 16 amino acids long. V lost 6 bases, J lost 4 bases, and 7 bases stayed unmatched. The chain's CDR3 is CASRELAGGPADTQYF. The CDR3 DNA follows: TGTGCCAGCAGGGAACTAGCGGGGGGGCCGGCAGATACGCAGTATTTT.

A word on this clone: At the DNA level, this CDR3 is encoded by other sequences in the same sample as well. The chain has TRBV5-4 and TRBJ2-7; 7 bases fit TRBD2. The junction had 5 bases not matched to a gene; V was cut back by 2 bases and J by 3 bases. The CDR3 totals 14 residues. Germline V gives CDR1 SGHNT, CDR2 YYREEE (reference sequence). CDR3 DNA sequence: TGTGCCAGCAGCTTTACCGGGGGGAGCTACGAGCAGTACTTC. Its protein is CASSFTGGSYEQYF.